The clone carrying this T cell receptor beta chain was detected ten times or more. Its specificity is not known. The germline V gene encodes CDR1 MNHEY and CDR2 SMNVEV (reference sequence). This CDR3 spans 13 amino acids. Trimming removed 6 bases from V and 3 bases from J, with 12 bases in between. The data are from a study of T cell repertoires in aging, cancer and after chemotherapy. Study details: Chronic lymphocytic leukemia patients on fludarabine- or bendamustine-based regimens gave paired samples before and after chemotherapy. Overall study findings and caveats: Thymic emigration or peripheral T cell expansion may be impaired by lymphoid organ infiltration in hematological cancer.

TCR beta rearrangements were amplified from peripheral blood genomic DNA. Multiplex touch-down PCR with TRB-A/B primers amplified rearranged V-D-J TRB sequences. TCRdb processed the multiplex PCR reads anew with MiXCR; each CDR3 protein has one entry. Here the sample spans about 12,000 distinct CDR3 sequences, 25% to 35% being singletons. Sequenced input: blood. This chain links TRBV27 with TRBJ2-7; tentative D call: TRBD1 (6 bases). The source of this sequence is a human donor with a blood cancer. CDR3 DNA sequence: TGTGCCAGCAGCTATGGGGGCCTCTACGAGCAGTACTTC. This translates into CASSYGGLYEQYF.